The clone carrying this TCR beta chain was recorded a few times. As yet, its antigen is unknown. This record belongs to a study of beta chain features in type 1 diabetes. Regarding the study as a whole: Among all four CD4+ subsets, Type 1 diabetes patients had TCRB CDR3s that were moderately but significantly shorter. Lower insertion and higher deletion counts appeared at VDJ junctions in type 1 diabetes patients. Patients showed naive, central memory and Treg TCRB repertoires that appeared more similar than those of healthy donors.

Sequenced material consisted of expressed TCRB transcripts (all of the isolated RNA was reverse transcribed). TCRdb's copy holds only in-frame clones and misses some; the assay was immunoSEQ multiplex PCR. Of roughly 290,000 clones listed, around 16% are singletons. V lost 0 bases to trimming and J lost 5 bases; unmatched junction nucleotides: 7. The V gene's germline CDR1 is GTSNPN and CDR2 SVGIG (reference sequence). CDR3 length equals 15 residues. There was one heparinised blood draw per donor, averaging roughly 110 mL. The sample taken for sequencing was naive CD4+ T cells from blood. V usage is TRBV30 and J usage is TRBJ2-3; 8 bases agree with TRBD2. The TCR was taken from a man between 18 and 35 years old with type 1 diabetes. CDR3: CAWSVRAGGKDTQYF. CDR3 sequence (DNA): TGTGCCTGGAGTGTAAGGGCGGGAGGAAAAGATACGCAGTATTTT.